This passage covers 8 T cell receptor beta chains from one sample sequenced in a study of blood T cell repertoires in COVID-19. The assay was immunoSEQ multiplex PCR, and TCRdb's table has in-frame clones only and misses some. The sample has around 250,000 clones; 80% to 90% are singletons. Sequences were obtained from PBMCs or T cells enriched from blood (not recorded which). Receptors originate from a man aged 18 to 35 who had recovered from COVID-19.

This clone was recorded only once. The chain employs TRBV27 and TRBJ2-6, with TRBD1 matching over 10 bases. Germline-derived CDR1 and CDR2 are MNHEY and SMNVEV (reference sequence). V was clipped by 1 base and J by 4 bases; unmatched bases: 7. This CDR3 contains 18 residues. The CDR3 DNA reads TGTGCCAGCAGTTTATGGGGGGACAGGGGCTCCGGGGCCAACGTCCTGACTTTC. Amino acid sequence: CASSLWGDRGSGANVLTF.

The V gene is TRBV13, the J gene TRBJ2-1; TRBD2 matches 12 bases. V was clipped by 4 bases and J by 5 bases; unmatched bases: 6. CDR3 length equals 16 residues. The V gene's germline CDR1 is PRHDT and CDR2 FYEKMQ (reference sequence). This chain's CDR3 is CASSSRLAGENNEQFF. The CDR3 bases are TGTGCCAGCAGCTCGCGACTAGCGGGAGAGAACAATGAGCAGTTCTTC.

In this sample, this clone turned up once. The CDR3 region has the DNA TGCGCCAGCAGTGGCAAGGGGGCGCCCGGAAACACCATATATTTT. It is translated as CASSGKGAPGNTIYF. The genes are TRBV10-1 and TRBJ1-3; TRBD1 agrees at 7 bases. With 4 bases clipped from V and 4 bases from J, the junction kept 7 bases outside the gene matches. CDR3 length equals 15 residues. Germline V CDR1 and CDR2: WNHNN, SYGVQD (reference sequence).

The DNA of the CDR3 is TGTGCCAGCAGCTATACGACAGGGATCGGTTCACCCCTCCACTTT. Translated, it gives CASSYTTGIGSPLHF. The chain is built from TRBV5-6 and TRBJ1-6; 7 bases are a match to TRBD1. With V trimmed by 3 bases and J by 9 bases, 9 bases remained unmatched. This CDR3 region has 15 residues. Germline V gene lookup returns CDR1 SGHDT and CDR2 YYEEEE. Full variable domain (missing parts from reference TRBV5-6 and TRBJ1-6): DAGVTQSPTHLIKTRGQQVTLRCSPKSGHDTVSWYQQALGQGPQFIFQYYEEEERQRGNFPDRFSGHQFPNYSSELNVNALLLGDSALYLCASSYTTGIGSPLHFGNGTRLTVT.

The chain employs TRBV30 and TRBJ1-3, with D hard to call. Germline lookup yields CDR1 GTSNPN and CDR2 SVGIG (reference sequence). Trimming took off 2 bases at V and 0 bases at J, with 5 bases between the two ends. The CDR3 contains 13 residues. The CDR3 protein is CAWSYGSGNTIYF. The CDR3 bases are TGTGCCTGGAGTTACGGCTCTGGAAACACCATATATTTT.

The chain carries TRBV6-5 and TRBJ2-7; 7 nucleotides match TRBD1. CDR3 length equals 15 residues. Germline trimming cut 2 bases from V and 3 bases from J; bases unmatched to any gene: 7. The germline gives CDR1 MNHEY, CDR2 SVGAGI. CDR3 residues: CASSYLKTGSYEQYF. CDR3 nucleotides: TGTGCCAGCAGTTACCTAAAGACAGGGAGCTACGAGCAGTACTTC.

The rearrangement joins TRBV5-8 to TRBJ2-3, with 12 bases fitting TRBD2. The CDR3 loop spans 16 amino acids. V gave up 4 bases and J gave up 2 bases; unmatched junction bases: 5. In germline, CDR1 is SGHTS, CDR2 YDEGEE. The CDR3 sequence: CASSVGLAGTTDTQYF. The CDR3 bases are TGTGCCAGCAGCGTCGGACTAGCGGGGACCACAGATACGCAGTATTTT. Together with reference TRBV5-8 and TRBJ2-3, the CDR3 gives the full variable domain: EAGVTQSPTHLIKTRGQQATLRCSPISGHTSVYWYQQALGLGLQFLLWYDEGEERNRGNFPPRFSGRQFPNYSSELNVNALELEDSALYLCASSVGLAGTTDTQYFGPGTRLTVL.

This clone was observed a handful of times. As DNA, the CDR3 is TGTGCCAGCAGCCAAGTTGGTGTTGGGCCAGCGGGGGGCTACACCTTC. It is translated as CASSQVGVGPAGGYTF. The V and J genes are TRBV14 and TRBJ1-2; no firm D call. Per the germline V gene, CDR1 is SGHDN and CDR2 is FVKESK. V gave up 1 base and J gave up 8 bases, with 20 bases separating them. The CDR3 covers 16 residues.